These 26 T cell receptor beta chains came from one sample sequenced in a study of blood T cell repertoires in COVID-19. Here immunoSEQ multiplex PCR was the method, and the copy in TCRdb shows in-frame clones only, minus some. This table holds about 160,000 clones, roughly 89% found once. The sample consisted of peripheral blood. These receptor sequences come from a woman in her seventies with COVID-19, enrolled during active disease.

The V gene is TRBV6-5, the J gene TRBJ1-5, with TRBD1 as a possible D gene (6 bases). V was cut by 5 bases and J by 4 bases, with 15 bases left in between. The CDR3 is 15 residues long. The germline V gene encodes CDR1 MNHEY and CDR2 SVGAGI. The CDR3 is CASSRNRVGNQPQHF. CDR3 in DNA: TGTGCCAGCAGTCGAAACAGGGTGGGGAATCAGCCCCAGCATTTT.

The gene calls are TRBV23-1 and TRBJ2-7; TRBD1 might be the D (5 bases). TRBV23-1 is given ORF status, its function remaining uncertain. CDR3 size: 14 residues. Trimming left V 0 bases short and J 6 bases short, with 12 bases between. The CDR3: CASSQSGRDSEQYF. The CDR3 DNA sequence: TGCGCCAGCAGTCAATCGGGCAGGGATAGCGAGCAGTACTTC.

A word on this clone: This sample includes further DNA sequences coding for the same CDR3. The CDR3 DNA sequence: TGTGCCAGTAGTCCGGGACAGGGTGTCCAGCCCCAGCATTTT. Protein: CASSPGQGVQPQHF. The chain is built from TRBV19 and TRBJ1-5; 9 bases are shared with TRBD1. Germline CDR1 LNHDA, CDR2 SQIVND (reference sequence). CDR3 length equals 14 residues. The V segment lost 5 bases and the J segment 7 bases; nucleotides outside the gene matches: 6. The whole variable domain, remainder taken from reference TRBV19 and TRBJ1-5, is DGGITQSPKYLFRKEGQNVTLSCEQNLNHDAMYWYRQDPGQGLRLIYYSQIVNDFQKGDIAEGYSVSREKKESFPLTVTSAQKNPTAFYLCASSPGQGVQPQHFGDGTRLSIL.

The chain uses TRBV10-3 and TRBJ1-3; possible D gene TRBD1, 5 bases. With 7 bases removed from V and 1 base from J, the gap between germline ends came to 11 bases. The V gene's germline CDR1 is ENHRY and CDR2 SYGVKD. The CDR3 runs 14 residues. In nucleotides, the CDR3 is TGTGCCATCATGTCCCAGGGTTCTGGAAACACCATATATTTT. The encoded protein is CAIMSQGSGNTIYF.

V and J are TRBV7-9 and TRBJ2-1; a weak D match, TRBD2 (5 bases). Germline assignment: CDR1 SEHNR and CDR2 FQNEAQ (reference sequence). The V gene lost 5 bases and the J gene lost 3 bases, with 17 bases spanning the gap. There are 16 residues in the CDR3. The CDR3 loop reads CASSPSTGFFYNEQFF. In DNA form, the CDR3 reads TGTGCCAGCAGCCCTTCGACGGGGTTTTTCTACAATGAGCAGTTCTTC.

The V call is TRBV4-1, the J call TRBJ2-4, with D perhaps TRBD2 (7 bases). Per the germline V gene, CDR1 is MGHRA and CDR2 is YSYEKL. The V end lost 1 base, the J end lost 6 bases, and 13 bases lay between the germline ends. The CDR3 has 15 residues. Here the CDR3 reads CASSQGGGGGNIQYF. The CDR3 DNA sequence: TGCGCCAGCAGCCAAGGAGGAGGGGGGGGAAACATTCAGTACTTC.

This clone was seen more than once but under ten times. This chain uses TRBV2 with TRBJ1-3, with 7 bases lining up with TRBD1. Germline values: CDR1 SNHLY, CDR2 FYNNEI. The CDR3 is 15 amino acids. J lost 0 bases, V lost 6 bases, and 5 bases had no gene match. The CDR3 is CASSPGQSSGNTIYF. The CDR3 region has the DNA TGTGCCAGCAGCCCGGGACAGAGCTCTGGAAACACCATATATTTT.

The CDR3 coding sequence is TGTGCCACCAGCAGACGCTCGGGACAGGGGAAGGCTGAAAAACTGTTTTTT. Its translation is CATSRRSGQGKAEKLFF. This rearrangement joins TRBV15 to TRBJ1-4, with 10 bases fitting TRBD1. Trimming cost V 2 bases and J 7 bases; bases outside gene matches: 10. In germline, CDR1 is LNHNV, CDR2 YYDKDF (reference sequence). This CDR3 comprises 17 residues.

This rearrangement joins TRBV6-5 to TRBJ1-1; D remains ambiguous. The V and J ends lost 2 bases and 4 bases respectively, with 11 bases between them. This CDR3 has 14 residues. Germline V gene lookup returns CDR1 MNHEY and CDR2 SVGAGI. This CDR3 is CASSYALGPTEAFF. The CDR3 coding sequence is TGTGCCAGCAGTTACGCCCTGGGCCCCACTGAAGCTTTCTTT.

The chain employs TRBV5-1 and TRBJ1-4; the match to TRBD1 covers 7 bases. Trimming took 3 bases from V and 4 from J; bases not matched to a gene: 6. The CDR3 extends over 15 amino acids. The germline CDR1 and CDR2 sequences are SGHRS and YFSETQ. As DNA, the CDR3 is TGCGCCAGCAGCTCAGGACAGGTAGATAATGAAAAACTGTTTTTT. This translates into CASSSGQVDNEKLFF. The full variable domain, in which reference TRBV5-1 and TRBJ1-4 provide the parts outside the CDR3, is KAGVTQTPRYLIKTRGQQVTLSCSPISGHRSVSWYQQTPGQGLQFLFEYFSETQRNKGNFPGRFSGRQFSNSRSEMNVSTLELGDSALYLCASSSGQVDNEKLFFGSGTQLSVL.

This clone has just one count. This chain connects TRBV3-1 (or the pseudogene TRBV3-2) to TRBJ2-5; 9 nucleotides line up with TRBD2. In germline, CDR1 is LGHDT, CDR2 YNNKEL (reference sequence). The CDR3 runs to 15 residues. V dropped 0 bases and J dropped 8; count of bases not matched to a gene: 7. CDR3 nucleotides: TGTGCCAGCAGCCAAGATTCTAGCGGGGCCTTTACCCAGTACTTC. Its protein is CASSQDSSGAFTQYF.

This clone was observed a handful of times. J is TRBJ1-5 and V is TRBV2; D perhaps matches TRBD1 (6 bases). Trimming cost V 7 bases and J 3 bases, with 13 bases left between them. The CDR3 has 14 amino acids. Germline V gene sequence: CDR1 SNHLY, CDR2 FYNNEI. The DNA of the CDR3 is TGTGCCAGCACCCTGGGACAAATCAATCAGCCCCAGCATTTT. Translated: CASTLGQINQPQHF.

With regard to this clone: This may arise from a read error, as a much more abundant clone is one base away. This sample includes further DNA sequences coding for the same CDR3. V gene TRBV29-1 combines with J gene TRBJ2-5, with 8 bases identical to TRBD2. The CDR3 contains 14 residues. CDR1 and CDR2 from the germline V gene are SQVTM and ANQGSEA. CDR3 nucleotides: TGCCGGGTTGGGGGACCGGGGGGGGGCGAGACCCAGTACTTC. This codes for CRVGGPGGGETQYF.

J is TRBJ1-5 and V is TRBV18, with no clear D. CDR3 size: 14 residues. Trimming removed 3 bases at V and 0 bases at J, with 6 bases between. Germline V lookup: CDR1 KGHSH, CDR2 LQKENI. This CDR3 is CASSPTNSNQPQHF. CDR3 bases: TGTGCCAGCTCACCGACAAATAGCAATCAGCCCCAGCATTTT.

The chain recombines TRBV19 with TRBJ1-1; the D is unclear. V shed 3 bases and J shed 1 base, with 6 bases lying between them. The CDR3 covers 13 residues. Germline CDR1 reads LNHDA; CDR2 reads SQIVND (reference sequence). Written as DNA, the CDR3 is TGTGCCAGTAGTATTTCGGGGAACACTGAAGCTTTCTTT. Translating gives CASSISGNTEAFF.

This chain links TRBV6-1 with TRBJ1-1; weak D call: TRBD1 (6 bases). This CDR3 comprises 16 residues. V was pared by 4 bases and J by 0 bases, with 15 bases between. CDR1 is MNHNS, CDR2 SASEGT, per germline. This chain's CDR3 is CASSGRGGWMNTEAFF. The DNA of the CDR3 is TGTGCCAGCAGTGGTCGCGGGGGCTGGATGAACACTGAAGCTTTCTTT.

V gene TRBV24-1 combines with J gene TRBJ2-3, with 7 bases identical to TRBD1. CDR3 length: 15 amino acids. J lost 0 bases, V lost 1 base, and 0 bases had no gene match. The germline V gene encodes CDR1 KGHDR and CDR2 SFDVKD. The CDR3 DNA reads TGTGCCACCAGTGATTTACAGGGGAGCACAGATACGCAGTATTTT. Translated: CATSDLQGSTDTQYF.

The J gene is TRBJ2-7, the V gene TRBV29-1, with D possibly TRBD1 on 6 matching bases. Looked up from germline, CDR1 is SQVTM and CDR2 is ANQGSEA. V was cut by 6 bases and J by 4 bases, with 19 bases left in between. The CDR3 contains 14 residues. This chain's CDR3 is CSVLTPGTSYEQYF. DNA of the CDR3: TGCAGCGTCTTGACTCCCGGGACATCGTACGAGCAGTACTTC.

CDR3 residues: CAPSDGQGETQYF. CDR3 DNA: TGTGCCCCATCGGACGGACAGGGGGAGACCCAGTACTTC. The rearrangement uses TRBV24-1 and TRBJ2-5; TRBD1 agrees at 9 bases. Germline CDR1 is KGHDR and CDR2 is SFDVKD. The CDR3 covers 13 residues. Trimming removed 12 bases from V and 5 bases from J; junction bases left unmatched: 9.

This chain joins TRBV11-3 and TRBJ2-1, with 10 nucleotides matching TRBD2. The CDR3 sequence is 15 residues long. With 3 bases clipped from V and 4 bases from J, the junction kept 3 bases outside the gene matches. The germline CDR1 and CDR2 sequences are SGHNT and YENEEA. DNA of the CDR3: TGTGCCAGCAGCTTGACTAGCGGGTTTTACAATGAGCAGTTCTTC. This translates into CASSLTSGFYNEQFF.

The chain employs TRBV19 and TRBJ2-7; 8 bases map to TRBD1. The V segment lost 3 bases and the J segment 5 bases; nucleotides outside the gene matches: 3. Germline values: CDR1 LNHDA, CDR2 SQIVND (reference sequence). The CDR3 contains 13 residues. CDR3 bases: TGTGCCAGTAGTATTGACAGGGGCGACGAGCAGTACTTC. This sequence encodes CASSIDRGDEQYF.

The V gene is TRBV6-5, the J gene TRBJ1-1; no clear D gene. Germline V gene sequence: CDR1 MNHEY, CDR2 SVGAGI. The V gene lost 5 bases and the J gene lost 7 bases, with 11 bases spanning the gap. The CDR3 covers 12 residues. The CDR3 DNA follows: TGTGCCAGCAGTCCCCCCCCCGGTGAAGCTTTCTTT. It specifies CASSPPPGEAFF.

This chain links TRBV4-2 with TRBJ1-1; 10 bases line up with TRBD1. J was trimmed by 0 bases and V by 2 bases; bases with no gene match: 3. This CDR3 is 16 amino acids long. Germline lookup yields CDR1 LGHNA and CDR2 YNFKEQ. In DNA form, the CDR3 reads TGTGCCAGCAGCCAACTGGGGACAGGGGTGAACACTGAAGCTTTCTTT. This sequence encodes CASSQLGTGVNTEAFF.

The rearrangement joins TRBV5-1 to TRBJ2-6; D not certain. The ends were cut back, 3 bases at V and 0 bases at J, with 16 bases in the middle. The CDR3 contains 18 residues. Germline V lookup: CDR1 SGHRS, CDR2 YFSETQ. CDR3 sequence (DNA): TGCGCCAGCAGCTCTTCCGCAAGAGCCCCCTCTGGGGCCAACGTCCTGACTTTC. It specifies CASSSSARAPSGANVLTF.

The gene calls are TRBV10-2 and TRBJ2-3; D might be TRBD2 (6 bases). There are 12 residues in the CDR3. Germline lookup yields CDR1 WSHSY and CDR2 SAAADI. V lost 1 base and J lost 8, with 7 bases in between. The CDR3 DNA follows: TGCGCCAGCAGTGAGTTGGGGGGTACGCAGTATTTT. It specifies CASSELGGTQYF.

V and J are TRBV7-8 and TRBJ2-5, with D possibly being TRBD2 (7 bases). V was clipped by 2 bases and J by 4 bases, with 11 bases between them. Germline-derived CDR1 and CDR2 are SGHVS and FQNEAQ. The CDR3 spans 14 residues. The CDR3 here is CASSLRGGIETQYF. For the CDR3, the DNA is TGTGCCAGCAGCTTAAGGGGGGGGATAGAGACCCAGTACTTC.